The clone carrying this TCR beta chain was counted between two and nine times. No antigen is known for it. This sample is drawn from a study of beta chain features in type 1 diabetes. Notes on the study in general: Patients' naive, central memory and Treg TCRB repertoires seemed closer to one another than those of healthy donors. Among patients with Type 1 diabetes, TCRB CDR3s were moderately but significantly shorter in every one of the four CD4+ subsets.

Germline V gives CDR1 SQVTM, CDR2 ANQGSEA. The junction had 6 bases not matched to a gene; V was cut back by 5 bases and J by 11 bases. CDR3 size: 11 residues. Reverse transcription of all isolated RNA meant that expressed TCRB transcripts were sequenced. The method was immunoSEQ multiplex PCR; TCRdb's version includes in-frame clones alone and lacks a portion of them. The sample lists more than 250,000 clones; 15% were seen once. The sequencing input was naive CD4+ T cells from blood. This chain connects TRBV29-1 to TRBJ2-1; 7 bases fit TRBD1. This sequence was found in a young man with type 1 diabetes. The CDR3 nucleotides are TGCAGCGTTCCAAACAGGGGAAAGCAGTTCTTC. This sequence encodes CSVPNRGKQFF.